The clone carrying this T cell receptor (beta chain) has at least ten counts. Its antigen is unknown. Bulk tumor genomic DNA constituted the template, at approximately 600 ng per sample. Several biopsies were collected from each primary tumor during surgery. They were spaced as far apart as possible within the tumor mass. The study enrolled patients with untreated, newly diagnosed non-small cell lung cancer who underwent curative surgery. Non-small cell lung cancer patients, newly diagnosed and having surgery with curative intent, served as donors. The data were obtained in a study of immune heterogeneity within non-small cell lung tumors. Study-level information: There were several squamous cell carcinomas, nine to ten non-squamous carcinomas and 1 tumor not otherwise specified.

For the TCR beta CDR3, multiplex PCR with 32 V and 13 J primers performed the amplification. TCRdb re-derived calls from the multiplex PCR reads in MiXCR, one entry per CDR3 protein. The sample records 12,000 to 15,000 distinct CDR3 sequences, about a third being singletons. Study results and limitations: The repertoire of each individual patient held high-frequency T-cell receptor beta clonotypes that were largely distinct from those of other patients. Identical dominant CDR3 beta clonotypes showed recurrence across tumor sites within a patient, and site-unique high-frequency clones were also present.

Material: lung tumor tissue. This receptor was taken from a woman aged 45-65 years with non-small cell lung cancer.

CDR3 sequence reads: CASSETPGPYNEQFF. For the CDR3, the DNA is TGTGCCAGCAGTGAAACCCCAGGCCCCTACAATGAGCAGTTCTTC. The V and J genes are TRBV2 and TRBJ2-1; D not certain. V lost 2 bases, J lost 2 bases, and 10 bases lay in between. This CDR3 spans 15 amino acids. Germline V gives CDR1 SNHLY, CDR2 FYNNEI. Full variable domain (remainder filled in from reference TRBV2 and TRBJ2-1): EPEVTQTPSHQVTQMGQEVILRCVPISNHLYFYWYRQILGQKVEFLVSFYNNEISEKSEIFDDQFSVERPDGSNFTLKIRSTKLEDSAMYFCASSETPGPYNEQFFGPGTRLTVL.